This T cell receptor (beta chain) appears in the sequencing data of a study of T cells after somatic rescue of genetic block. Germline CDR1 reads MNHNS; CDR2 reads SASEGT. There are 16 residues in the CDR3. The ends lost 4 bases at V and 1 base at J; junction bases unmatched: 4. Profiling relied on immunoSEQ multiplex PCR, and the TCRdb table lists in-frame clones only, not all of them. Seen here are about 88,000 clones, 70% to 90% observed once, and the top ten hold around 1.6%. The genes are TRBV6-1 and TRBJ2-7; 13 nucleotides match TRBD2. This receptor was taken from a woman in her late teens or twenties. Material for sequencing was peripheral blood mononuclear cells (PBMCs). The CDR3: CASSVTSGRASYEQYF. The DNA for the CDR3 is TGTGCCAGCAGTGTAACTAGCGGGAGGGCTTCCTACGAGCAGTACTTC.